The rows below give T cell receptor beta chains drawn from one sample of a study of shared clonotypes between healthy human individuals. TCRdb's copy holds only in-frame clones and misses some; the assay was immunoSEQ multiplex PCR. The table records about 1.5 million clones, roughly 98% of them present only once. The sample comprised naive CD4+ T cells sorted from blood. These receptors came from a man aged 25 to 40 in good health. CDR3s include the opening cysteine and the closing phenylalanine or tryptophan. A D gene is named only where the DNA matches it firmly. Some rows mark clone size as missing; the rest say once, few, many or name a class of expanded clone.

clone_size,v_call,j_call,d_call,cdr3_nt,cdr3_aa
.,TRBV5-5,TRBJ2-2,.,TGTGCCAGCAGCACCTGGCTTGACACCGGGGAGCTGTTTTTT,CASSTWLDTGELFF
.,TRBV6-1,TRBJ2-7,TRBD2,TGTGCCAGCAGTGAGAATTTGTCTAGCGGGAGGGCCGAGCAGTACTTC,CASSENLSSGRAEQYF
.,TRBV28,TRBJ1-3,.,TGTGCCAGCAGTTTGGTTGGCGGAACAGCCTCTGGAAACACCATATATTTT,CASSLVGGTASGNTIYF
.,TRBV5-1,TRBJ2-2,.,TGCGCCAGCAGCCTCAACGGGGAGCTGTTTTTT,CASSLNGELFF
.,TRBV5-1,TRBJ2-3,TRBD2,TGCGCCAGCAGCTTGCCCCTAGCGGGATACACAGATACGCAGTATTTT,CASSLPLAGYTDTQYF
.,TRBV7-3,TRBJ2-1,.,TGTGCCAGCAGCCAAGGGTCTAGCGTGGACTGGGATGAGCAGTTCTTC,CASSQGSSVDWDEQFF
.,TRBV10-3,TRBJ1-1,.,TGTGCCATCAGTGAGTGGGACACTGAAGCTTTCTTT,CAISEWDTEAFF
.,TRBV6-6,TRBJ1-5,.,TGTGCCAGCAGTTACGGGCCAAGTCAGCCCCAGCATTTT,CASSYGPSQPQHF
.,TRBV7-6,TRBJ2-7,.,TGTGCCAGCAGCTTACACAGGCTGGGCGAGCAGTACTTC,CASSLHRLGEQYF
.,TRBV5-4,TRBJ1-4,TRBD1,TGTGCCAGCAGTCGGACAGGGTTTCAGGATGAAAAACTGTTTTTT,CASSRTGFQDEKLFF
once,TRBV7-9,TRBJ2-7,.,TGTGCCAGCAGCCTCTTGGCGGGATCCTACGAGCAGTACTTC,CASSLLAGSYEQYF
.,TRBV7-8,TRBJ2-2,TRBD1,TGTGCCAGCAGCTCCAGGGGGCGCTCCGGCACCGGGGAGCTGTTTTTT,CASSSRGRSGTGELFF
.,TRBV9,TRBJ1-1,TRBD1,TGTGCCAGCAGCGAGACAGGGAGAGGAACTGAAGCTTTCTTT,CASSETGRGTEAFF
.,TRBV6-5,TRBJ2-3,.,TGTGCCAGCAGCCGACTAGATACAGATACGCAGTATTTT,CASSRLDTDTQYF
.,TRBV6-6,TRBJ2-1,TRBD2,TGTGCCAGCAGTACTAGCGGGAGGGAGTACAATGAGCAGTTCTTC,CASSTSGREYNEQFF
.,TRBV18,TRBJ2-5,TRBD2,TGTGCCAGCTCCGTTCAACACGTGGGAGGGTATGAGACCCAGTACTTC,CASSVQHVGGYETQYF